These 24 T cell receptor beta chains share one sample of origin, sequenced in a study of blood T cell repertoires in COVID-19. Clones were sequenced by immunoSEQ multiplex PCR, and TCRdb holds only the in-frame ones, with some missing. This sample yields about 75,000 clones, of which 80% to 90% are seen a single time; 5% to 7.5% belongs to the top ten. The sequencing sample was made of peripheral blood. These receptors all come from a woman aged 45-59 years with acute or convalescent COVID-19.

The V call is TRBV15, the J call TRBJ2-5, with TRBD2 as a possible D gene (6 bases). In germline, CDR1 is LNHNV, CDR2 YYDKDF (reference sequence). V was cut by 5 bases and J by 5 bases, with 21 bases left in between. The CDR3 spans 16 residues. Here the CDR3 DNA reads TGTGCCACCAGCGACGTTAGCGGCGCCCTTTGGGAGACCCAGTACTTC. Residues: CATSDVSGALWETQYF. Together with reference TRBV15 and TRBJ2-5, the CDR3 gives the full variable domain: DAMVIQNPRYQVTQFGKPVTLSCSQTLNHNVMYWYQQKSSQAPKLLFHYYDKDFNNEADTPDNFQSRRPNTSFCFLDIRSPGLGDTAMYLCATSDVSGALWETQYFGPGTRLLVL.

The V and J genes are TRBV3-1 (or the pseudogene TRBV3-2) and TRBJ2-3, with 8 bases that match TRBD2. Per germline, CDR1 LGHDT and CDR2 YNNKEL (reference sequence). V trimming: 2 bases; J trimming: 4 bases; junction bases outside the gene matches: 5. The CDR3 extends over 15 amino acids. Here the CDR3 reads CASSQIAGPADTQYF. Here the CDR3 DNA reads TGTGCCAGCAGCCAAATAGCGGGGCCGGCAGATACGCAGTATTTT.

This chain links TRBV19 with TRBJ2-7; D not certain. This CDR3 region has 13 residues. The germline gives CDR1 LNHDA, CDR2 SQIVND (reference sequence). V dropped 5 bases and J dropped 9 bases, with 17 bases sitting between them. The CDR3 sequence is CASSPGATFGQYF. As DNA, the CDR3 is TGTGCCAGTAGTCCTGGCGCGACATTCGGGCAGTACTTC.

This chain uses TRBV20-1 with TRBJ1-1; D possibly corresponds to TRBD1 (6 bases). V lost 3 bases to trimming and J lost 1 base, with 12 bases between them. The CDR3 is made up of 14 amino acids. Germline CDR1 and CDR2: DFQATT and SNEGSKA (reference sequence). The CDR3 DNA sequence: TGCAGTGCTAGTCGGGGGGCCTCGAACACTGAAGCTTTCTTT. Its protein is CSASRGASNTEAFF.

This clone was seen more than once but under ten times. The chain combines TRBV18 with TRBJ2-2; a weak D match, TRBD2 (5 bases). The CDR3 has 14 amino acids. The V gene lost 2 bases and the J gene lost 8 bases, with 12 bases spanning the gap. Germline V gene lookup returns CDR1 KGHSH and CDR2 LQKENI. The CDR3 is CASSPEAGSGELFF. In nucleotides, the CDR3 is TGTGCCAGCTCACCAGAGGCGGGTTCGGGGGAGCTGTTTTTT.

This rearrangement joins TRBV12-3 or TRBV12-4 to TRBJ1-2; D not certain. With 2 bases removed from V and 4 bases from J, the gap between germline ends came to 8 bases. This CDR3 has 13 residues. For the CDR3, the DNA is TGTGCCAGCAGTTTAATCGGGAGCTATGGCTACACCTTC. Amino acids: CASSLIGSYGYTF.

This clone occurred once. The chain recombines TRBV11-1 with TRBJ2-3, with 9 bases lining up with TRBD2. CDR1 and CDR2 from the germline V gene are SGHAT and FQDESV (reference sequence). After removal of 8 bases from V and 4 bases from J, the junction contained 4 bases not matched to a gene. The CDR3 is 13 amino acids. CDR3 sequence reads: CASLAGYSDTQYF. CDR3 in DNA: TGTGCCAGCCTAGCGGGATACTCAGATACGCAGTATTTT.

V is TRBV7-9 and J is TRBJ2-7; 7 bases agree with TRBD1. V lost 8 bases and J lost 4; bases outside the gene matches: 20. The CDR3 is 17 amino acids. The V gene's germline CDR1 is SEHNR and CDR2 FQNEAQ (reference sequence). The chain's CDR3 is CASDREQGDRITYEQYF. In DNA form, the CDR3 reads TGTGCCAGCGACCGAGAGCAAGGGGACAGAATTACTTACGAGCAGTACTTC.

The genes are TRBV12-3 or TRBV12-4 and TRBJ2-1; possible D gene TRBD1, 5 bases. The CDR3 is 12 residues long. V was shortened by 3 bases and J by 10 bases, with 10 bases between the two germline ends. The CDR3 coding sequence is TGTGCCAGCAGTTTGCTGACAGTAGAGCAGTTCTTC. It translates to CASSLLTVEQFF.

The chain has TRBV6-2 or TRBV6-3 and TRBJ2-1; TRBD1 aligns across 7 bases. The germline CDR1 and CDR2 sequences are MNHEY and SVGEGT. The CDR3 is made up of 12 amino acids. V lost 6 bases to trimming and J lost 7 bases; unmatched junction nucleotides: 3. CDR3 sequence (DNA): TGTGCCAGCAGCCGACAGGGTAATGAGCAGTTCTTC. The encoded protein is CASSRQGNEQFF.

The chain joins TRBV7-8 to TRBJ2-7; possibly TRBD1 for D (6 bases). This CDR3 is 14 amino acids long. Trimming left V 4 bases short and J 6 bases short, with 16 bases between. From germline, CDR1 is SGHVS and CDR2 FQNEAQ. CDR3 DNA sequence: TGTGCCAGCAGCTCAGAAGCAGCAGGGGTCGAGCAGTACTTC. Translating it yields CASSSEAAGVEQYF.

Comments on this clone: This specimen includes other DNA sequences encoding the same CDR3. J is TRBJ1-1 and V is TRBV7-3; D might be TRBD1 (5 bases). Trimming pared 2 bases from V and 2 bases from J, leaving 9 bases between. The CDR3 extends over 14 amino acids. Germline V CDR1 and CDR2: SGHTA, FQGTGA. The CDR3 sequence: CASSLGRANTEAFF. The CDR3 bases are TGTGCCAGCAGCTTAGGCAGGGCAAACACTGAAGCTTTCTTT.

The chain is built from TRBV4-1 and TRBJ2-6, with a weak D call TRBD2 (5 bases). V dropped 1 base and J dropped 0 bases, with 13 bases sitting between them. Germline CDR1 and CDR2: MGHRA and YSYEKL. CDR3 length: 18 amino acids. CDR3 protein: CASSQVPGRGSGANVLTF. The CDR3 coding sequence is TGCGCCAGCAGCCAAGTCCCAGGACGGGGCTCTGGGGCCAACGTCCTGACTTTC.

The CDR3 loop reads CASSATGGQPQHF. Written as DNA, the CDR3 is TGTGCCAGCAGTGCCACAGGGGGGCAGCCCCAGCATTTT. The chain combines TRBV7-2 with TRBJ1-5, with TRBD1 matching over 8 bases. This CDR3 region has 13 residues. Per germline, CDR1 SGHTA and CDR2 FQGNSA. V dropped 6 bases and J dropped 7; count of bases not matched to a gene: 5. Full variable domain (outside the CDR3, taken from reference TRBV7-2 and TRBJ1-5): GAGVSQSPSNKVTEKGKDVELRCDPISGHTALYWYRQSLGQGLEFLIYFQGNSAPDKSGLPSDRFSAERTGGSVSTLTIQRTQQEDSAVYLCASSATGGQPQHFGDGTRLSIL.

This rearrangement joins TRBV21-1 to TRBJ1-1; the tabulated D call, TRBD1, remains unverified against the DNA. TRBV21-1 is recorded as a pseudogene. This CDR3 region has 14 residues. The CDR3 spells CASSAPGQAHKAFF. The DNA for the CDR3 is TGTGCCAGCAGCGCACCGGGACAGGCACACAAAGCTTTCTTT.

V and J are TRBV7-9 and TRBJ2-5; TRBD1 matches at 8 bases. Trimming took 5 bases from V and 2 from J; bases not matched to a gene: 13. CDR1 and CDR2 (germline): SEHNR, FQNEAQ (reference sequence). The length of the CDR3 is 17 residues. The CDR3 region is CASSPIGRGTGQETQYF. For the CDR3, the DNA is TGTGCCAGCAGCCCAATCGGTAGGGGGACAGGACAAGAGACCCAGTACTTC.

This CDR3 reads CASSARQGEYEQYF. In nucleotides, the CDR3 is TGCGCCAGCAGCGCCCGACAGGGAGAGTACGAGCAGTACTTC. The chain has TRBV4-1 and TRBJ2-7; 7 bases match TRBD1. The V and J ends lost 5 bases and 4 bases, in that order; junction bases with no gene match: 8. Per germline, CDR1 MGHRA and CDR2 YSYEKL. The CDR3 extends over 14 amino acids.

The chain is built from TRBV5-6 and TRBJ1-2, with D perhaps matching TRBD1 (6 bases). Trimming took off 0 bases at V and 8 bases at J, with 17 bases between the two ends. CDR1 and CDR2 (germline): SGHDT, YYEEEE. The CDR3 extends over 15 amino acids. The CDR3 protein is CASSLEWDIKWGYTF. In nucleotides, the CDR3 is TGTGCCAGCAGCTTGGAGTGGGACATAAAATGGGGCTACACCTTC.

V gene TRBV29-1 combines with J gene TRBJ1-3; no clear D gene. From germline, CDR1 is SQVTM and CDR2 ANQGSEA. V was cut by 4 bases and J by 2 bases, with 9 bases left in between. The CDR3 contains 13 residues. The chain's CDR3 is CSVGAGTGNTIYF. CDR3 nucleotides: TGCAGCGTTGGGGCCGGAACTGGAAACACCATATATTTT.

The rearrangement uses TRBV13 and TRBJ2-1, with a possible D match to TRBD1 (6 bases). Trimming took 0 bases from V and 7 from J, leaving 13 bases between them. CDR3 length equals 15 residues. Looked up from germline, CDR1 is PRHDT and CDR2 is FYEKMQ (reference sequence). The CDR3 spells CASSLGQGSLNEQFF. CDR3 nucleotide sequence: TGTGCCAGCAGCTTAGGGCAGGGGAGCTTAAATGAGCAGTTCTTC.

The chain recombines TRBV6-1 with TRBJ2-7, with 10 positions matching TRBD2. After removal of 1 base from V and 4 bases from J, the junction contained 1 base not matched to a gene. Per germline, CDR1 MNHNS and CDR2 SASEGT. The CDR3 sequence is 14 residues long. CDR3 DNA: TGTGCCAGCAGTGAAGAGCGGGAGGGTTACGAGCAGTACTTC. Its protein product is CASSEEREGYEQYF.

The chain uses TRBV19 and TRBJ1-2; TRBD1 agrees at 7 bases. This CDR3 contains 13 residues. With 7 bases clipped from V and 4 bases from J, the junction kept 6 bases outside the gene matches. Germline CDR1 reads LNHDA; CDR2 reads SQIVND (reference sequence). The CDR3 here is CASTPDRVYGYTF. Here the CDR3 DNA reads TGTGCCAGTACCCCCGACAGGGTCTATGGCTACACCTTC.

J is TRBJ2-3 and V is TRBV4-1; no clear D. Trimming removed 1 base from V and 9 bases from J, with 11 bases in between. The germline gives CDR1 MGHRA, CDR2 YSYEKL. This CDR3 has 13 amino acids. CDR3 amino acids: CASSQGEAETQYF. CDR3 nucleotides: TGCGCCAGCAGCCAAGGAGAAGCCGAGACGCAGTATTTT.

This clone came up a few times. The chain employs TRBV7-2 and TRBJ1-6, with unresolved D. CDR3 size: 14 residues. V was pared by 5 bases and J by 10 bases, with 15 bases between. The germline V gene has CDR1 SGHTA and CDR2 FQGNSA. CDR3 sequence: CASSLTPGVSPLHF. CDR3 nucleotide sequence: TGTGCCAGCAGCCTTACACCGGGAGTATCACCCCTCCACTTT.